This T cell receptor beta chain was recovered during a study of blood T cell repertoires in COVID-19. Study at large: The United States, Italy and Spain supplied acute and convalescent COVID-19 samples. Nucleic acid was either cDNA or gDNA, and it came from T cells, B-cell-depleted T cells, or PBMCs.

This clone was seen a few times. Trimming removed 2 bases from V and 2 bases from J, with 4 bases in between. Germline lookup yields CDR1 MNHEY and CDR2 SVGEGT. This CDR3 is 12 amino acids long. As originally analysed: Reference gene primer amplification gave nucleated cell count estimates. Produced via immunoSEQ multiplex PCR; TCRdb's table is partial and in-frame only. V, J and clone size are taken as reported in that table, and D and trimming were inferred from the DNA itself. Among roughly 73,000 clones, roughly 89% were seen once, and the ten largest hold roughly 9.6%. The chain is built from TRBV6-2 or TRBV6-3 and TRBJ2-7; no clear D. This sequence was found in an elderly man with acute or convalescent COVID-19. The sample taken for sequencing was peripheral blood. CDR3 DNA sequence: TGTGCCAGCAGTTACCAGGCCTACGAGCAGTACTTC. Amino acids: CASSYQAYEQYF.